These 31 T cell receptor beta chains were all obtained from the same sample, sequenced in a study of neurological immune-mediated disorders. Via MiXCR, TCRdb re-called the 5' RACE reads, giving one row per CDR3 protein. The sample has more than 50,000 distinct CDR3 sequences, about 4% seen once. Input material: PBMCs. The receptor source for this set is a woman in her fifties or sixties with multiple sclerosis.

The V and J genes are TRBV27 and TRBJ2-2; no clear D gene. This CDR3 is 15 amino acids long. Germline V CDR1 and CDR2: MNHEY, SMNVEV (reference sequence). Trimming pared 0 bases from V and 4 bases from J, leaving 9 bases between. The CDR3 DNA reads TGTGCCAGCAGTTTATCAGGGATGGGCACCGGGGAGCTGTTTTTT. It is translated as CASSLSGMGTGELFF.

This clonotype was detected many times. The chain recombines TRBV11-2 with TRBJ2-4; a possible D gene is TRBD2 (5 bases). Trimming pared 2 bases from V and 4 bases from J, leaving 15 bases between. This CDR3 comprises 16 residues. The V gene's germline CDR1 is SGHAT and CDR2 FQNNGV. The CDR3 protein is CASSLPPMGEKNIQYF. The DNA of the CDR3 is TGTGCCAGCAGCTTACCCCCGATGGGAGAAAAAAACATTCAGTACTTC.

This clonotype was recorded at least ten times. This chain uses TRBV5-1 with TRBJ1-4, with D possibly matching TRBD1 (6 bases). Per the germline V gene, CDR1 is SGHRS and CDR2 is YFSETQ. Trimming removed 0 bases at V and 7 bases at J, with 10 bases between. CDR3 length: 14 residues. The CDR3 DNA reads TGCGCCAGCAGCTTGGGACAGGAAGTTGAAAAACTGTTTTTT. Translating gives CASSLGQEVEKLFF. Full variable domain (remainder filled in from reference TRBV5-1 and TRBJ1-4): KAGVTQTPRYLIKTRGQQVTLSCSPISGHRSVSWYQQTPGQGLQFLFEYFSETQRNKGNFPGRFSGRQFSNSRSEMNVSTLELGDSALYLCASSLGQEVEKLFFGSGTQLSVL.

This clonotype was detected many times. The chain is built from TRBV20-1 and TRBJ2-1; the match to TRBD2 covers 13 bases. Germline CDR1 reads DFQATT; CDR2 reads SNEGSKA (reference sequence). V lost 6 bases to trimming and J lost 3 bases; unmatched junction nucleotides: 11. This CDR3 has 17 residues. The CDR3 nucleotides read TGCAGTGCGAAAGGACTAGCGGGAGACCAAGGCTACAATGAGCAGTTCTTC. This sequence encodes CSAKGLAGDQGYNEQFF.

This clonotype has at least ten counts. The V and J genes are TRBV7-9 and TRBJ1-1; 8 nucleotides align to TRBD1. V gave up 5 bases and J gave up 3 bases; unmatched junction bases: 11. The germline CDR1 and CDR2 sequences are SEHNR and FQNEAQ (reference sequence). The CDR3 extends over 16 amino acids. CDR3 coding DNA: TGTGCCAGCAGCCCCGGGACAGGAAGGCTGGACACTGAAGCTTTCTTT. This codes for CASSPGTGRLDTEAFF.

Many counts were recorded for this clonotype. The chain carries TRBV29-1 and TRBJ2-5, with no clear D. The CDR3 is made up of 15 amino acids. Trimming pared 0 bases from V and 0 bases from J, leaving 11 bases between. Germline CDR1 reads SQVTM; CDR2 reads ANQGSEA. In DNA, the CDR3 is TGCAGCGTTGAAGATGTAGACGGGTACCAAGAGACCCAGTACTTC. Translation: CSVEDVDGYQETQYF.

This clonotype was recorded many times. The V gene is TRBV20-1, the J gene TRBJ2-5; tentative D call: TRBD2 (6 bases). Trimming removed 0 bases at V and 3 bases at J, with 11 bases between. CDR1 and CDR2 from the germline V gene are DFQATT and SNEGSKA (reference sequence). This CDR3 spans 14 amino acids. CDR3 region: CSARDLPGEETQYF. CDR3 in DNA: TGCAGTGCTAGAGATCTTCCGGGAGAAGAGACCCAGTACTTC.

This clonotype came up many times. The chain is built from TRBV11-1 and TRBJ2-7, with D perhaps being TRBD1 or TRBD2 (5 bases each). Trimming stripped 4 bases from V and 3 bases from J, with 16 bases between. This CDR3 comprises 15 residues. Germline V CDR1 and CDR2: SGHAT, FQDESV (reference sequence). For the CDR3, the DNA is TGTGCCAGCAGCTCTCAGTCCGGGGCCCTCTACGAGCAGTACTTC. This translates into CASSSQSGALYEQYF.

This clonotype was recorded at least ten times. In nucleotides, the CDR3 is TGTGCCAGCAGCCAAGAGTGGGTGAACACCGGGGAGCTGTTTTTT. Encoded protein: CASSQEWVNTGELFF. The rearrangement joins TRBV14 to TRBJ2-2, with D unresolved. Trimming removed 0 bases at V and 1 base at J, with 6 bases between. The V gene's germline CDR1 is SGHDN and CDR2 FVKESK. This CDR3 spans 15 amino acids.

In its sample, this clonotype was seen many times. The rearrangement joins TRBV2 to TRBJ2-1, with D unclear. The CDR3 runs to 12 residues. CDR1 and CDR2 (germline): SNHLY, FYNNEI. V was trimmed by 2 bases and J by 10 bases, leaving 9 bases between them. The CDR3 bases are TGTGCCAGCAGTGAATTAGCTCGCGAGCAGTTCTTC. This translates into CASSELAREQFF. The entire variable domain, with the rest obtained from reference TRBV2 and TRBJ2-1, is as follows: EPEVTQTPSHQVTQMGQEVILRCVPISNHLYFYWYRQILGQKVEFLVSFYNNEISEKSEIFDDQFSVERPDGSNFTLKIRSTKLEDSAMYFCASSELAREQFFGPGTRLTVL.

The rearrangement uses TRBV20-1 and TRBJ1-1; no clear D. Between the trimmed V and J ends, which lost 6 bases and 5 bases, there was a span of 16 bases. Germline V gene lookup returns CDR1 DFQATT and CDR2 SNEGSKA (reference sequence). The CDR3 runs 13 residues. The CDR3 loop is CSAKDLMWTEAFF. In nucleotides, the CDR3 is TGCAGTGCCAAGGATCTAATGTGGACTGAAGCTTTCTTT.

This clonotype was detected ten times or more. The gene calls are TRBV5-1 and TRBJ2-2; D perhaps matches TRBD1 (5 bases). The CDR3 consists of 17 residues. Germline lookup yields CDR1 SGHRS and CDR2 YFSETQ. Deletions cut 1 base from V and 6 bases from J, with 19 bases between. For the CDR3, the DNA is TGCGCCAGCAGCTTGTCTAAGGGGATGAACGGAGCCGGGGAGCTGTTTTTT. Protein: CASSLSKGMNGAGELFF.

This clonotype was seen many times. This sequence joins TRBV24-1 and TRBJ2-5, with TRBD2 as a possible D gene (7 bases). Between the trimmed V and J ends, which lost 4 bases and 1 base, there was a span of 9 bases. This CDR3 spans 14 amino acids. Germline values: CDR1 KGHDR, CDR2 SFDVKD. The CDR3 reads CATSDRGAQETQYF. CDR3 DNA sequence: TGTGCCACCAGTGACCGGGGGGCCCAAGAGACCCAGTACTTC.

This clonotype was observed at least ten times. V usage is TRBV7-2 and J usage is TRBJ2-5, with 8 positions matching TRBD1. This CDR3 is 15 amino acids long. After removal of 2 bases from V and 5 bases from J, the junction contained 7 bases not matched to a gene. Germline-derived CDR1 and CDR2 are SGHTA and FQGNSA. The CDR3 loop reads CASSLPWTGWETQYF. The CDR3, as DNA: TGTGCCAGCAGCTTACCCTGGACAGGGTGGGAGACCCAGTACTTC.

There are many counts of this clonotype. J is TRBJ2-1 and V is TRBV6-2 or TRBV6-3; D remains unclear. This CDR3 contains 12 residues. The V end was cut by 6 bases, the J end by 5 bases, with 8 bases between. Per the germline V gene, CDR1 is MNHEY and CDR2 is SVGEGT. This CDR3 is CASSPFDNEQFF. The CDR3 bases are TGTGCCAGCAGCCCGTTCGACAATGAGCAGTTCTTC.

The sample holds many counts of this clonotype. The V and J genes are TRBV9 and TRBJ1-1, with D hard to call. Germline CDR1 reads SGDLS; CDR2 reads YYNGEE. V dropped 0 bases and J dropped 3 bases, with 9 bases sitting between them. The CDR3 totals 14 residues. For the CDR3, the DNA is TGTGCCAGCAGCGTAGAGGGCGGATACACTGAAGCTTTCTTT. Amino acid sequence: CASSVEGGYTEAFF.

The chain employs TRBV5-6 and TRBJ2-2, with a weak D call TRBD2 (5 bases). The CDR3 sequence is 17 residues long. V was clipped by 3 bases and J by 0 bases, with 15 bases between them. The germline V gene has CDR1 SGHDT and CDR2 YYEEEE. CDR3 bases: TGTGCCAGCAGCTCTTTAGCGTTTCAAGCGAACACCGGGGAGCTGTTTTTT. Encoded protein: CASSSLAFQANTGELFF. Supplemented by reference TRBV5-6 and TRBJ2-2, the full variable domain reads DAGVTQSPTHLIKTRGQQVTLRCSPKSGHDTVSWYQQALGQGPQFIFQYYEEEERQRGNFPDRFSGHQFPNYSSELNVNALLLGDSALYLCASSSLAFQANTGELFFGEGSRLTVL.

This clonotype was counted many times. This chain links TRBV7-9 with TRBJ1-3; 10 bases map to TRBD1. Germline assignment: CDR1 SEHNR and CDR2 FQNEAQ (reference sequence). The CDR3 extends over 18 amino acids. The J segment lost 0 bases and the V segment lost 3 bases, leaving 8 bases of the junction unmatched. CDR3 sequence reads: CASSLGLTGGRSGNTIYF. Here the CDR3 DNA reads TGTGCCAGCAGCTTGGGATTGACAGGGGGCCGCTCTGGAAACACCATATATTTT.

V and J are TRBV20-1 and TRBJ1-1; D ambiguous. With 7 bases removed from V and 4 bases from J, the gap between germline ends came to 16 bases. The CDR3 length is 13 residues. The germline gives CDR1 DFQATT, CDR2 SNEGSKA (reference sequence). CDR3: CSVRGPGSTEAFF. The CDR3 region has the DNA TGCAGTGTCCGTGGTCCGGGGTCCACTGAAGCTTTCTTT.

On this clonotype itself: It is likely a read error, because the conserved phenylalanine at the end of the CDR3 is missing. The chain couples TRBV7-2 to TRBJ2-5; D not certain. V was shortened by 3 bases and J by 2 bases, with 4 bases between the two germline ends. Germline CDR1 reads SGHTA; CDR2 reads FQGNSA. CDR3 size: 12 residues. DNA for the CDR3: TGTGCCAGCAGCTTGCATCAAGAGACCCAGTACAAC. Amino acids: CASSLHQETQYN.

There are many counts of this clonotype. This chain links TRBV6-6 with TRBJ2-1; 12 nucleotides agree with TRBD2. The CDR3 loop spans 17 amino acids. With 0 bases clipped from V and 4 bases from J, the junction kept 4 bases outside the gene matches. Looked up from germline, CDR1 is MNHNY and CDR2 is SVGAGI (reference sequence). The CDR3: CASSYSGLAGLYNEQFF. DNA for the CDR3: TGTGCCAGCAGTTACTCAGGACTAGCGGGATTGTACAATGAGCAGTTCTTC.

This clonotype was picked up many times. The chain combines TRBV7-2 with TRBJ2-2; 7 positions match TRBD2. This CDR3 spans 13 amino acids. Germline CDR1 reads SGHTA; CDR2 reads FQGNSA. V lost 6 bases, J lost 5 bases, and 3 bases stayed unmatched. CDR3 nucleotide sequence: TGTGCCAGCAGGTCTAGCGGTACCGGGGAGCTGTTTTTT. Translating it yields CASRSSGTGELFF.

This clonotype was seen many times. The rearrangement joins TRBV7-9 to TRBJ2-6; 7 nucleotides align to TRBD1. The junction had 3 bases not matched to a gene; V was cut back by 7 bases and J by 3 bases. This CDR3 is built from 14 residues. Germline CDR1 reads SEHNR; CDR2 reads FQNEAQ (reference sequence). In DNA, the CDR3 is TGTGCCAGCAAGGGGGCCGGTGGGGCCAACGTCCTGACTTTC. This gives the protein CASKGAGGANVLTF.

On this clonotype: A read error may explain this, as a much larger clone is one base away. V usage is TRBV5-1 and J usage is TRBJ2-3; possible D gene TRBD1, 6 bases. Germline V gene lookup returns CDR1 SGHRS and CDR2 YFSETQ. The CDR3 runs to 15 residues. The V gene lost 0 bases and the J gene lost 0 bases, with 8 bases spanning the gap. CDR3 protein: CASSLEGGSTDTQYF. DNA for the CDR3: TGCGCCAGCAGCTTGGAAGGGGGAAGCACAGATACGCAGTATTTT. Filled out from reference TRBV5-1 and TRBJ2-3, the complete variable domain reads KAGVTQTPRYLIKTRGQQVTLSCSPISGHRSVSWYQQTPGQGLQFLFEYFSETQRNKGNFPGRFSGRQFSNSRSEMNVSTLELGDSALYLCASSLEGGSTDTQYFGPGTRLTVL.

This clonotype was detected only a few times. Since a much larger clone is just one base distant, this may be a read error. The chain recombines TRBV7-8 with TRBJ2-6; tentative D call: TRBD1 (5 bases). The CDR3 runs 17 residues. Germline lookup yields CDR1 SGHVS and CDR2 FQNEAQ. CDR3 DNA sequence: TGTGCCAGCAGCTTGATAAGCAGGGCGACTGGGGCCAAAGTCCTGACTTTC. It yields the protein CASSLISRATGAKVLTF.

This clonotype has ten or more counts. The V and J genes are TRBV5-6 and TRBJ2-5; either TRBD1 or TRBD2 may supply D (5 bases each). CDR3 size: 14 residues. CDR1 and CDR2 from the germline V gene are SGHDT and YYEEEE. Trimming left V 3 bases short and J 2 bases short, with 11 bases between. The CDR3 protein is CASSSGAVQETQYF. Written as DNA, the CDR3 is TGTGCCAGCAGCTCCGGGGCAGTACAAGAGACCCAGTACTTC.

Ten or more counts support this clonotype. This chain links TRBV5-1 with TRBJ1-1, with D hard to call. Germline V gives CDR1 SGHRS, CDR2 YFSETQ. The V gene lost 0 bases and the J gene lost 0 bases, with 9 bases spanning the gap. The CDR3 runs 15 residues. The CDR3 bases are TGCGCCAGCAGCTTGGGGGCGATAATGAACACTGAAGCTTTCTTT. Its protein product is CASSLGAIMNTEAFF.

This clonotype was observed a few times. This chain links TRBV5-1 with TRBJ2-2; 15 bases align to TRBD2. There are 16 residues in the CDR3. V lost 4 bases and J lost 3; bases outside the gene matches: 1. CDR1 and CDR2 from the germline V gene are SGHRS and YFSETQ. CDR3 DNA: TGCGCCAGCAGCCGGACTAGCGGGAGGGACACCGGGGAGCTGTTTTTT. This codes for CASSRTSGRDTGELFF.

There are many counts of this clonotype. V is TRBV19 and J is TRBJ1-1; no firm D call. The CDR3 is made up of 14 amino acids. The V and J ends lost 1 base and 1 base respectively, with 7 bases between them. Looked up from germline, CDR1 is LNHDA and CDR2 is SQIVND (reference sequence). CDR3 residues: CASSIVWGNTEAFF. The CDR3, as DNA: TGTGCCAGTAGTATAGTGTGGGGGAACACTGAAGCTTTCTTT.

Details on this clonotype: A clone one base away is much larger, so this may be a read error. J is TRBJ2-7 and V is TRBV27; 10 nucleotides match TRBD2. The CDR3 loop spans 15 amino acids. Trimming at V came to 3 bases and at J to 8 bases, leaving 10 bases not matched to a gene. Germline CDR1 MNHEY, CDR2 SMNVEV (reference sequence). CDR3 coding DNA: TGTGCCAGCAGTTTCGCGACTAGCGGGCGATACAAGCAGTACTTC. As protein: CASSFATSGRYKQYF.

In this sample, this clonotype turned up many times. The V gene is TRBV20-1, the J gene TRBJ2-3, with 10 bases matching TRBD1. J was trimmed by 3 bases and V by 5 bases; bases with no gene match: 8. CDR3 length: 15 amino acids. Per the germline V gene, CDR1 is DFQATT and CDR2 is SNEGSKA (reference sequence). CDR3 nucleotide sequence: TGCAGTGCTGACGCTAGACAGGGGGCAACAGATACGCAGTATTTT. Encoded protein: CSADARQGATDTQYF.